The 23 T cell receptor beta chains listed next were all sequenced from one sample in a study of patients and donors after allogeneic stem cell transplantation. MiXCR, applied by TCRdb to the RT-PCR reads, yields one record per CDR3 protein. This sample has around 240,000 distinct CDR3 sequences, with 14% found just once. The sequenced sample consisted of blood, either unsorted or a sorted T cell fraction (not recorded which). The receptors come from a human donor who was either an allogeneic HSCT recipient or a stem cell or donor lymphocyte infusion donor (not recorded which). It is not recorded whose cells these are; they may come from a transplant donor.

In this sample, this clonotype turned up many times. The chain recombines TRBV12-3 or TRBV12-4 with TRBJ1-1; 8 bases match TRBD1. The V gene end was trimmed by 4 bases and the J gene end by 1 base; junction bases not matched to a gene: 8. The length of the CDR3 is 16 residues. The CDR3 region has the DNA TGTGCCAGCAGTTCCCAGGACAGGGTGGGGAACACTGAAGCTTTCTTT. Its protein product is CASSSQDRVGNTEAFF.

This clonotype was seen a handful of times. The V call is TRBV7-2, the J call TRBJ2-5; 8 bases are a match to TRBD2. From germline, CDR1 is SGHTA and CDR2 FQGNSA. Trimming took 4 bases from V and 8 from J; bases not matched to a gene: 9. The CDR3 consists of 14 residues. This CDR3 is CASSSPGGAVTQYF. The CDR3 nucleotides read TGTGCCAGCAGCTCCCCGGGGGGGGCAGTTACCCAGTACTTC.

This clonotype was seen ten or more times. This rearrangement joins TRBV7-9 to TRBJ2-1; D ambiguous. V was clipped by 0 bases and J by 6 bases, with 12 bases between them. The CDR3 totals 15 residues. Germline values: CDR1 SEHNR, CDR2 FQNEAQ (reference sequence). CDR3 loop: CASSLARLGPNEQFF. CDR3 DNA: TGTGCCAGCAGCTTAGCGAGGCTGGGTCCCAATGAGCAGTTCTTC.

Worth noting for this clonotype: This may arise from a read error, as a much more abundant clone is one base away. The J gene is TRBJ1-4, the V gene TRBV2; TRBD1 agrees at 8 bases. The CDR3 loop spans 14 amino acids. Germline V gene lookup returns CDR1 SNHLY and CDR2 FYNNEI. In nucleotides, the CDR3 is TGTGACAGCAGTGAACAGGGGACAGGCGAAAAACTGTTTTTT. It codes for CDSSEQGTGEKLFF.

The V gene is TRBV5-1, the J gene TRBJ2-5; TRBD2 might be the D (5 bases). Deletions cut 5 bases from V and 4 bases from J, with 33 bases between. Germline lookup yields CDR1 SGHRS and CDR2 YFSETQ. The length of the CDR3 is 20 residues. Here the CDR3 reads CASSLLPHAGLGSPGETQYF. In DNA, the CDR3 is TGCGCCAGCAGTCTCCTTCCTCATGCCGGTTTGGGGAGTCCAGGAGAGACCCAGTACTTC.

This chain connects TRBV12-3 or TRBV12-4 to TRBJ2-7; D call uncertain. CDR3 length: 14 residues. V was pared by 9 bases and J by 4 bases, with 19 bases between. The CDR3 DNA reads as TGTGCCAGTAACGAACCGGGTCTTGGGTACGAGCAGTACTTC. This sequence encodes CASNEPGLGYEQYF.

V gene TRBV4-2 combines with J gene TRBJ1-2; weak D call: TRBD1 (5 bases). The CDR3 length is 16 residues. V gave up 4 bases and J gave up 2 bases, with 17 bases separating them. The V gene's germline CDR1 is LGHNA and CDR2 YNFKEQ. CDR3 nucleotide sequence: TGTGCCAGCAGCCCCGGTCGGGGGAGAGAAAACTATGGCTACACCTTC. Translating it yields CASSPGRGRENYGYTF.

V usage is TRBV5-4 and J usage is TRBJ2-2, with TRBD1 as a possible D gene (5 bases). The CDR3 loop spans 14 amino acids. CDR1 and CDR2 (germline): SGHNT, YYREEE (reference sequence). V was clipped by 6 bases and J by 6 bases, with 15 bases between them. CDR3: CASTVDIDSGELFF. Written as DNA, the CDR3 is TGTGCCAGCACCGTGGACATTGACTCCGGGGAGCTGTTTTTT.

This clonotype was detected only a few times. CDR3 nucleotides: TGTGCCAGTAGTGGGACTCCCCCGGGGCCCCAGCATTTT. Translation: CASSGTPPGPQHF. This chain joins TRBV19 and TRBJ1-5; possible D gene TRBD1, 5 bases. V shed 5 bases and J shed 9 bases, with 14 bases lying between them. The germline V gene has CDR1 LNHDA and CDR2 SQIVND (reference sequence). This CDR3 is 13 amino acids long. Combining the CDR3 with reference TRBV19 and TRBJ1-5 gives the whole variable domain DGGITQSPKYLFRKEGQNVTLSCEQNLNHDAMYWYRQDPGQGLRLIYYSQIVNDFQKGDIAEGYSVSREKKESFPLTVTSAQKNPTAFYLCASSGTPPGPQHFGDGTRLSIL.

J is TRBJ2-7 and V is TRBV7-9; D may be TRBD1 (6 bases). Germline V lookup: CDR1 SEHNR, CDR2 FQNEAQ (reference sequence). CDR3 length: 14 amino acids. V was cut by 6 bases and J by 6 bases, with 18 bases left in between. The CDR3 DNA sequence: TGTGCCAGCAGTCTTCAGGGGCAGATAGGCGAGCAGTACTTC. The encoded protein is CASSLQGQIGEQYF.

This clonotype was counted many times. The chain has TRBV7-8 and TRBJ1-5; D is perhaps TRBD1 (5 bases). The V gene's germline CDR1 is SGHVS and CDR2 FQNEAQ. Trimming stripped 4 bases from V and 1 base from J, with 17 bases between. The CDR3 consists of 17 residues. For the CDR3, the DNA is TGTGCCAGCAGCTCATCGAGGGGCGGCGGAAGCAATCAGCCCCAGCATTTT. The encoded protein is CASSSSRGGGSNQPQHF.

This clonotype was seen more than once but under ten times. J is TRBJ2-2 and V is TRBV20-1; D is perhaps TRBD1 (5 bases). The CDR3 runs 15 residues. CDR1 is DFQATT, CDR2 SNEGSKA, per germline (reference sequence). V was pared by 4 bases and J by 6 bases, with 18 bases between. The CDR3 here is CSATQSGPYPGELFF. In DNA, the CDR3 is TGCAGTGCTACTCAATCAGGGCCCTATCCCGGGGAGCTGTTTTTT.

The genes are TRBV12-3 or TRBV12-4 and TRBJ2-1; TRBD2 is a possible D gene (6 bases). The CDR3 is 15 residues long. Trimming stripped 3 bases from V and 2 bases from J, with 11 bases between. The CDR3: CASSFIGGTYNEQFF. DNA for the CDR3: TGTGCCAGCAGTTTTATCGGGGGTACCTACAATGAGCAGTTCTTC.

This clonotype showed up just a few times. The chain links TRBV5-1 to TRBJ1-4, with D tentatively TRBD1 (6 bases). The ends were cut back, 7 bases at V and 7 bases at J, with 14 bases in the middle. In germline, CDR1 is SGHRS, CDR2 YFSETQ. There are 13 residues in the CDR3. In DNA, the CDR3 is TGCGCCAGCTCCCGGGACAAGAGTGAAAAACTGTTTTTT. Translation: CASSRDKSEKLFF.

This clonotype was observed a few times. The V gene is TRBV20-1, the J gene TRBJ1-2; D is uncertain. CDR3 length equals 13 residues. Germline CDR1 and CDR2: DFQATT and SNEGSKA (reference sequence). Between the trimmed V and J ends, which lost 1 base and 2 bases, there was a span of 8 bases. CDR3: CSARVGSNYGYTF. The CDR3 DNA sequence: TGCAGTGCTAGAGTGGGTAGCAACTATGGCTACACCTTC.

The gene calls are TRBV25-1 and TRBJ2-5; no firm D call. Germline CDR1 is MGHDK and CDR2 is SYGVNS. V lost 2 bases and J lost 6, with 10 bases in between. The CDR3 spans 13 residues. CDR3 protein: CASSETGPKTQYF. CDR3 DNA: TGTGCCAGCAGTGAAACCGGGCCGAAGACCCAGTACTTC.

This clonotype was detected ten times or more. The rearrangement uses TRBV9 and TRBJ1-2; weak D call: TRBD1 (5 bases). With 0 bases removed from V and 5 bases from J, the gap between germline ends came to 14 bases. Germline CDR1 SGDLS, CDR2 YYNGEE. CDR3 length equals 15 residues. The CDR3: CASSVDQGNYYGYTF. The DNA for the CDR3 is TGTGCCAGCAGCGTAGACCAGGGAAACTATTATGGCTACACCTTC.

This clonotype was counted ten times or more. V and J are TRBV7-2 and TRBJ1-1; perhaps TRBD1 as D (5 bases). The CDR3 contains 14 residues. CDR1 and CDR2 from the germline V gene are SGHTA and FQGNSA. Trimming took off 10 bases at V and 6 bases at J, with 21 bases between the two ends. The chain's CDR3 is CATSTQGGLAEAFF. The CDR3 DNA follows: TGTGCCACCTCCACCCAGGGCGGGTTGGCTGAAGCTTTCTTT.

The genes are TRBV11-2 and TRBJ1-5; no firm D call. The CDR3 is 13 residues long. Germline V gene sequence: CDR1 SGHAT, CDR2 FQNNGV. V was trimmed by 1 base and J by 6 bases, leaving 7 bases between them. The CDR3 bases are TGTGCCAGCAGCTTAGCTGAGAGTCAGCCCCAGCATTTT. Translation gives CASSLAESQPQHF. The complete variable domain, with remaining parts taken from reference TRBV11-2 and TRBJ1-5, reads EAGVAQSPRYKIIEKRQSVAFWCNPISGHATLYWYQQILGQGPKLLIQFQNNGVVDDSQLPKDRFSAERLKGVDSTLKIQPAKLEDSAVYLCASSLAESQPQHFGDGTRLSIL.

V gene TRBV20-1 combines with J gene TRBJ2-3; D is undetermined. There are 12 residues in the CDR3. Trimming shortened V by 2 bases and J by 4 bases, and 7 bases separated the two germline ends. Looked up from germline, CDR1 is DFQATT and CDR2 is SNEGSKA (reference sequence). The CDR3 protein is CSARFGPDTQYF. Written as DNA, the CDR3 is TGCAGTGCTAGATTCGGCCCAGATACGCAGTATTTT.

This clonotype was seen many times. The V gene is TRBV12-5, the J gene TRBJ1-6, with D unclear. The CDR3 sequence is 17 residues long. CDR1 is LGHNT and CDR2 is FRNRAP in the germline V gene. Trimming took off 0 bases at V and 0 bases at J, with 9 bases between the two ends. The CDR3 is CASGLVVGSSYNSPLHF. The CDR3 DNA reads TGTGCTAGTGGTTTGGTCGTAGGGAGCTCCTATAATTCACCCCTCCACTTT.

The table lists this clonotype with many counts. Germline is not matched at one junction end, which may reflect a read error. This chain connects TRBV5-1 to TRBJ1-2; D gene uncertain. The germline gives CDR1 SGHRS, CDR2 YFSETQ. CDR3 size: 14 residues. The CDR3 DNA sequence: TGTGCCAGCAGCTTAGGAGCGGTGAACTATGGCTACACCTTC. Amino acids: CASSLGAVNYGYTF. Together with reference TRBV5-1 and TRBJ1-2, the CDR3 gives the full variable domain: KAGVTQTPRYLIKTRGQQVTLSCSPISGHRSVSWYQQTPGQGLQFLFEYFSETQRNKGNFPGRFSGRQFSNSRSEMNVSTLELGDSALYLCASSLGAVNYGYTFGSGTRLTVV.

V and J are TRBV3-1 and TRBJ1-2, with a tentative D call TRBD1 (5 bases). The V gene's germline CDR1 is LGHDT and CDR2 YNNKEL (reference sequence). The germline V and J ends were trimmed by 6 bases and 5 bases, with 16 bases remaining between them. CDR3 length: 14 amino acids. CDR3: CASRPPEGTYGYTF. DNA for the CDR3: TGTGCCAGCAGACCCCCCGAGGGGACTTATGGCTACACCTTC.